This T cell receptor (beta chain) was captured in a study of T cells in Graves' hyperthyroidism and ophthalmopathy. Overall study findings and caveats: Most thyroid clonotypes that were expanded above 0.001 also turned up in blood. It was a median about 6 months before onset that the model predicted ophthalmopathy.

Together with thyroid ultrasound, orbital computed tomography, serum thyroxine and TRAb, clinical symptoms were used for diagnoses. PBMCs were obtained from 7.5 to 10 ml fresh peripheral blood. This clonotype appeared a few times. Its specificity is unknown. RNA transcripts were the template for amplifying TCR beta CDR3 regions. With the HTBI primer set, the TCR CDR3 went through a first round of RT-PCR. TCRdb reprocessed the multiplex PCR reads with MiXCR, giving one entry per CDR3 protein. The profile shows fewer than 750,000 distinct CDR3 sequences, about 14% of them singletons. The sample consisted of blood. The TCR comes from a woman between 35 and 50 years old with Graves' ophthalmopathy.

CDR3 amino acids: CASSQVARGDGNTIYF. The DNA for the CDR3 is TGCGCCAGCAGCCAAGTAGCCAGGGGTGATGGAAACACCATATATTTT. V gene TRBV4-1 combines with J gene TRBJ1-3; maybe TRBD1 (6 bases). Trimming took off 1 base at V and 3 bases at J, with 13 bases between the two ends. The germline V gene has CDR1 MGHRA and CDR2 YSYEKL. This CDR3 has 16 amino acids.